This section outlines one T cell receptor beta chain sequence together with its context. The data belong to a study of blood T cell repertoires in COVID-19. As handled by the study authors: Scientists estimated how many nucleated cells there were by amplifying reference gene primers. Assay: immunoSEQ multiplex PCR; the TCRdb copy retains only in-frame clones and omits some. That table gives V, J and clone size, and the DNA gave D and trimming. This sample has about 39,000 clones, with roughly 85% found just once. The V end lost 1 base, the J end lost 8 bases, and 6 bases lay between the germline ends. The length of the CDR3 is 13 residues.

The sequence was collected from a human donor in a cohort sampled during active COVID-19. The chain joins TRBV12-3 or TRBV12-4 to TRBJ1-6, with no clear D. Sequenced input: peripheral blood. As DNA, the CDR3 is TGTGCCAGCAGTTTAGGGGGAGATTCACCCCTCCACTTT. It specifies CASSLGGDSPLHF.